This T cell receptor (beta chain) was identified in a study of lymphopenia after photon versus proton radiotherapy. Data came from immunoSEQ multiplex PCR; TCRdb stores just in-frame clones and leaves some out. The sample lists some 20,000 clones; 70% to 90% were seen once. Specimen: peripheral blood, collected from a patient treated with photon-based radiotherapy. The source of this sequence is a woman between 45 and 60 years old with pancreatic cancer.

The CDR3 nucleotides read TGTGCCAGCAGTTACCCGCCTAATCAGCCCCAGCATTTT. Translated, it gives CASSYPPNQPQHF. This chain uses TRBV6-6 with TRBJ1-5; D is unresolved. Germline loops: CDR1 MNHNY, CDR2 SVGAGI (reference sequence). Trimming took 2 bases from V and 4 from J, leaving 6 bases between them. CDR3 length: 13 amino acids.